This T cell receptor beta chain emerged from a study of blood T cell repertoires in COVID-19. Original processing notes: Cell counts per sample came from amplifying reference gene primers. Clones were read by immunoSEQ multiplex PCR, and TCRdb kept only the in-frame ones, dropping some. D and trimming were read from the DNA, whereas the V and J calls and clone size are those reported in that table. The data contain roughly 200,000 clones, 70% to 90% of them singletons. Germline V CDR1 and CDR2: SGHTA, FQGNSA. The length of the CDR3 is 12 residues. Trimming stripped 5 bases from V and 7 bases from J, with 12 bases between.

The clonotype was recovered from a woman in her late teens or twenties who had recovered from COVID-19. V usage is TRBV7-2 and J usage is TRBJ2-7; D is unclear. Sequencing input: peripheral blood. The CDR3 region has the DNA TGTGCCAGCAGCCTAAGTTATCGGGAGCAGTACTTC. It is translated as CASSLSYREQYF.